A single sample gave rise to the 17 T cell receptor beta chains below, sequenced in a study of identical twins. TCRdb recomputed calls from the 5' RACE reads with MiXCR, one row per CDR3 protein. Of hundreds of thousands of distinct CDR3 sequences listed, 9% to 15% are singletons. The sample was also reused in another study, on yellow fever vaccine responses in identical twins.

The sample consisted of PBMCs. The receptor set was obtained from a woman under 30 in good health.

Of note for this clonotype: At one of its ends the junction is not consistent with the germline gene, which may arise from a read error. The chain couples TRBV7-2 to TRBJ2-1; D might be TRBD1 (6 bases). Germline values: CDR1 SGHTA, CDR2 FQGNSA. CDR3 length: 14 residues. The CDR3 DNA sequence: TGTGCCAGCACCTTAGGGGGTTCGGGGAATGAGCAGTTCTTC. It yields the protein CASTLGGSGNEQFF.

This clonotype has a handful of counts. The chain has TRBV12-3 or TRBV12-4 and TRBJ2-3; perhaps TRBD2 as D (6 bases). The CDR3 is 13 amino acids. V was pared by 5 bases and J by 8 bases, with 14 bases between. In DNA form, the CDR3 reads TGTGCCAGCAGTCCTCCTTTGGGAGGTACGCAGTATTTT. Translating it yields CASSPPLGGTQYF.

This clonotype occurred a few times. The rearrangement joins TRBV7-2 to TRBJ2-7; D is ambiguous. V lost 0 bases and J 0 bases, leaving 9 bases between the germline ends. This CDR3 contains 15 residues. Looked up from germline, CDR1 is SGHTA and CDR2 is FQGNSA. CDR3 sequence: CASSLAVQSSYEQYV. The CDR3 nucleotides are TGTGCCAGCAGCTTAGCGGTACAGAGCTCCTACGAGCAGTACGTC.

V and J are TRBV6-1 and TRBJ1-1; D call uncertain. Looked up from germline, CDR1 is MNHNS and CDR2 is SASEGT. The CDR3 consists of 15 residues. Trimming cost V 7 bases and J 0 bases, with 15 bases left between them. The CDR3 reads CASKKAEEMNTEAFF. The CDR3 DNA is TGTGCCAGCAAAAAGGCGGAGGAGATGAACACTGAAGCTTTCTTT.

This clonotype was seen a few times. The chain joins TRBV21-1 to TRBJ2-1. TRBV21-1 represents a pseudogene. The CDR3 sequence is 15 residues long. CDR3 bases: TGTGCCAGCAGCAAGATTAGAAGCTCCTACAATGAGCAGTTCTTC. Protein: CASSKIRSSYNEQFF.

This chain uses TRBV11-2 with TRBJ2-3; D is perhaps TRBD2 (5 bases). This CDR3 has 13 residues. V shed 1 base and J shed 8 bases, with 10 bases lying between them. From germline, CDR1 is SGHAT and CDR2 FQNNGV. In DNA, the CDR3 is TGTGCCAGCAGCTTAGTTATCGAGGGTACGCAGTATTTT. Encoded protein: CASSLVIEGTQYF.

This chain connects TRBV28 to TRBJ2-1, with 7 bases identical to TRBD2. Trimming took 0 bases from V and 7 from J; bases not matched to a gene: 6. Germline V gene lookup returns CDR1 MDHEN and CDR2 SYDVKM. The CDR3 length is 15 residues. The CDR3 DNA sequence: TGTGCCAGCAGTTTATGGCCCGGGACTACTAATGAGCAGTTCTTC. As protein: CASSLWPGTTNEQFF.

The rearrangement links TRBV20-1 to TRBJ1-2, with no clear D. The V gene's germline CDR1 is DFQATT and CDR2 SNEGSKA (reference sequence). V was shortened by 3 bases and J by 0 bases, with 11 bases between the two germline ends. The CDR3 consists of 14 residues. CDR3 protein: CSASRGRANYGYTF. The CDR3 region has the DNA TGCAGTGCTAGCCGAGGTCGCGCTAACTATGGCTACACCTTC.

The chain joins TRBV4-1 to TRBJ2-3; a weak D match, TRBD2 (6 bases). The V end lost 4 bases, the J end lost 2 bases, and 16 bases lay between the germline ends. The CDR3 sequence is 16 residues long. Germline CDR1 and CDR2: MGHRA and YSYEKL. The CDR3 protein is CASSPKTLGLTDTQYF. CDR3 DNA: TGCGCCAGCAGCCCCAAGACGTTGGGACTCACAGATACGCAGTATTTT.

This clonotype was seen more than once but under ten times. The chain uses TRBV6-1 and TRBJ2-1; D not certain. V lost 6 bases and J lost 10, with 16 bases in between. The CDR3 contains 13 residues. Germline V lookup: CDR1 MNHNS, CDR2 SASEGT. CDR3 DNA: TGTGCCAGCAGAAACAGAGGTCTAGAGGAGCAGTTCTTC. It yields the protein CASRNRGLEEQFF.

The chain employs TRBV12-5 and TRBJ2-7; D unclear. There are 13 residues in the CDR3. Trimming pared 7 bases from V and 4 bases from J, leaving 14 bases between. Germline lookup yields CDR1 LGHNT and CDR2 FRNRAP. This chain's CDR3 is CASVGDQLYEQYF. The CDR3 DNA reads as TGTGCTAGTGTCGGAGACCAACTATACGAGCAGTACTTC.

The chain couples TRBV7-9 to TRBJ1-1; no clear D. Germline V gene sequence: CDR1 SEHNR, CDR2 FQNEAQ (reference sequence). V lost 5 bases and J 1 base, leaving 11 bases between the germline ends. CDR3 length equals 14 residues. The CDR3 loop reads CASSRRVGNTEAFF. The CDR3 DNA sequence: TGTGCCAGCAGCCGCAGAGTAGGGAACACTGAAGCTTTCTTT.

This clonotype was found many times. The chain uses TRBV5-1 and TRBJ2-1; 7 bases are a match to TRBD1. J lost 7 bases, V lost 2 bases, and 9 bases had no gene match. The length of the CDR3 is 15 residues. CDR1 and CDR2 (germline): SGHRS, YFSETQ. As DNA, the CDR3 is TGCGCCAGCAGCTTAGGGCGACAGGGTCTGAATGAGCAGTTCTTC. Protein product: CASSLGRQGLNEQFF.

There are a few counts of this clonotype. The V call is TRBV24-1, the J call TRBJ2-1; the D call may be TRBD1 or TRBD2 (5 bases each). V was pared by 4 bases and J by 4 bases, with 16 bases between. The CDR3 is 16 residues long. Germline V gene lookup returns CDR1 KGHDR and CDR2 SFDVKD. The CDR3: CATSDPGRVGYNEQFF. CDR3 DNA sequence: TGTGCCACCAGTGACCCGGGGCGGGTGGGGTACAATGAGCAGTTCTTC.

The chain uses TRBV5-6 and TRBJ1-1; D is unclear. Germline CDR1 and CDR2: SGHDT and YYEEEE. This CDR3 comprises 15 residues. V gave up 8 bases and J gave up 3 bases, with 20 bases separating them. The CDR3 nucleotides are TGTGCCAGGGGCCCCGAGATCGGGGATGACACTGAAGCTTTCTTT. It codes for CARGPEIGDDTEAFF.

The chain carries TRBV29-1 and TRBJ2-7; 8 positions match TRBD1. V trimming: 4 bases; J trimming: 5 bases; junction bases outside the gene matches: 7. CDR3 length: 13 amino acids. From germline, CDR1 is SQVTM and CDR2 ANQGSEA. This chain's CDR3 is CSVAGQGMHEQYF. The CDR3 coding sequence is TGCAGCGTTGCTGGACAGGGTATGCACGAGCAGTACTTC.

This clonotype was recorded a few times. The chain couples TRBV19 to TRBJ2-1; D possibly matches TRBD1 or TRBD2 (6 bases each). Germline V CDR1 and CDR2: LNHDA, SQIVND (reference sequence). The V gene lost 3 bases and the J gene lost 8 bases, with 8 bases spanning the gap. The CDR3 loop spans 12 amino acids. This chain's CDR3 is CASSMGGHEQFF. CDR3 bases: TGTGCCAGTAGTATGGGGGGCCATGAGCAGTTCTTC.